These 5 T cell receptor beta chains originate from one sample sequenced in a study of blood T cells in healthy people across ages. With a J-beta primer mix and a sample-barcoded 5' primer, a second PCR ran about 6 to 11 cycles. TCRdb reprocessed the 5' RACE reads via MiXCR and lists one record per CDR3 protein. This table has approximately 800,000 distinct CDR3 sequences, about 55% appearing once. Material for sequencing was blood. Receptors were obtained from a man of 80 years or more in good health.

DNA of the CDR3: TGCAGCGTTGAAGATCCGGGCAGGGGTATCGACGAGCAGTACTTC. Protein product: CSVEDPGRGIDEQYF. The chain has TRBV29-1 and TRBJ2-7, with TRBD1 as a possible D gene (6 bases). The CDR3 loop spans 15 amino acids. V gave up 0 bases and J gave up 5 bases, with 17 bases separating them. CDR1 and CDR2 (germline): SQVTM, ANQGSEA.

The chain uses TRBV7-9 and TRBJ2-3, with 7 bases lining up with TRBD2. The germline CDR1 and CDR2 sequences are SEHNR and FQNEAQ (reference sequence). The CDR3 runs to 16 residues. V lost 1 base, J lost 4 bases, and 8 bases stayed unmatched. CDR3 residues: CASSLVARETADTQYF. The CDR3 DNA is TGTGCCAGCAGCTTAGTAGCGCGGGAGACGGCAGATACGCAGTATTTT.

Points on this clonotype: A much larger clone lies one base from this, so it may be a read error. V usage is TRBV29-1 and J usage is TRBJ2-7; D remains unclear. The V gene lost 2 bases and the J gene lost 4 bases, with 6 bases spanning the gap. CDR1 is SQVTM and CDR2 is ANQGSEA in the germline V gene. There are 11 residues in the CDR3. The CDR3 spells CSVEREYEQYF. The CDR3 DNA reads TGCAGCGTTGAACGCGAATACGAGCAGTACTTC.

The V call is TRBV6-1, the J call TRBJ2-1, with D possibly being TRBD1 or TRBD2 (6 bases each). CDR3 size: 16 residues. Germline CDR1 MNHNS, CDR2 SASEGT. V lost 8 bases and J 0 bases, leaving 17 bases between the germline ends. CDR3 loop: CASSYRGESSYNEQFF. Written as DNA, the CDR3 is TGTGCCAGCTCTTATAGGGGGGAAAGCTCCTACAATGAGCAGTTCTTC.

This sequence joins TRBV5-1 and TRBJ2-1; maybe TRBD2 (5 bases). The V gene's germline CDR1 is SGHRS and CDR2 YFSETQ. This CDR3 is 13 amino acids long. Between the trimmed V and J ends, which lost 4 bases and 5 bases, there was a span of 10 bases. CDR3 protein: CASSPWTHNEQFF. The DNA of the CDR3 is TGCGCCAGCAGCCCGTGGACTCACAATGAGCAGTTCTTC.